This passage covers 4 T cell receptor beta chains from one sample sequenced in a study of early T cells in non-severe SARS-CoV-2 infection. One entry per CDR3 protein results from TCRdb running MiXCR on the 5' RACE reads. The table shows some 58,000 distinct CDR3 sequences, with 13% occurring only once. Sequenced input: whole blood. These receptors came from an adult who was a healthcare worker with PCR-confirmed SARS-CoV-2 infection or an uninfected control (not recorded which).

CDR3 residues: CASSGGNEQYF. CDR3 coding DNA: TGCGCCAGCAGCGGAGGAAACGAGCAGTACTTC. V is TRBV5-1 and J is TRBJ2-7, with a possible D match to TRBD2 (5 bases). This CDR3 is 11 amino acids long. CDR1 SGHRS and CDR2 YFSETQ come from the germline V gene. The germline V and J ends were trimmed by 4 bases and 5 bases, with 7 bases remaining between them.

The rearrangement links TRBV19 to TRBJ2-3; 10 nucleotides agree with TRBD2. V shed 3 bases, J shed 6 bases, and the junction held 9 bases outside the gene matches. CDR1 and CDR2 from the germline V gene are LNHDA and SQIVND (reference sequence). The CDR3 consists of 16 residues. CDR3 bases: TGTGCCAGTAGTATCTCGGGTAGCGGGGGGCCGGATACGCAGTATTTT. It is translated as CASSISGSGGPDTQYF.

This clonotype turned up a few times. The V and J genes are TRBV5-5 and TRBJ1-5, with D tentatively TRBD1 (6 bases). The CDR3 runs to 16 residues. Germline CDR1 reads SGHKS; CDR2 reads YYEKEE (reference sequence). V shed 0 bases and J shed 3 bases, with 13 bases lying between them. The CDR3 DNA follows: TGTGCCAGCAGCTTGGAAGGGGGAACCGCCAATCAGCCCCAGCATTTT. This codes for CASSLEGGTANQPQHF.

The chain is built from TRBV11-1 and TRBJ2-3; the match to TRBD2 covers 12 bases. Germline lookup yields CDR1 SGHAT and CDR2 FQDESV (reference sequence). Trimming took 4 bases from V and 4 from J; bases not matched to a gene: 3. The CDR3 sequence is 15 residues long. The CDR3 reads CASSWGLAGSDTQYF. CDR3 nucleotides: TGTGCCAGCAGCTGGGGACTAGCGGGCTCAGATACGCAGTATTTT.